The 19 T cell receptor beta chains below were found in one sample sequenced in a study of blood T cell repertoires in COVID-19. The data were produced by immunoSEQ multiplex PCR, yet TCRdb's version contains in-frame clones alone and is incomplete. The table shows approximately 35,000 clones, with approximately 82% occurring only once. Sequencing was done on a sample of peripheral blood. Receptor source: a human donor in a cohort sampled during active COVID-19.

This sequence joins TRBV3-1 (or the pseudogene TRBV3-2) and TRBJ1-2; TRBD1 matches at 7 bases. J was trimmed by 3 bases and V by 2 bases; bases with no gene match: 0. The CDR3 is 13 amino acids. The germline CDR1 and CDR2 sequences are LGHDT and YNNKEL (reference sequence). In DNA, the CDR3 is TGTGCCAGCAGCCAAACAGGGGACTATGGCTACACCTTC. It translates to CASSQTGDYGYTF.

The genes are TRBV15 and TRBJ2-1, with D perhaps TRBD2 (7 bases). The germline V and J ends were trimmed by 6 bases and 10 bases, with 16 bases remaining between them. Per the germline V gene, CDR1 is LNHNV and CDR2 is YYDKDF (reference sequence). The CDR3 consists of 13 residues. CDR3 amino acids: CATRGRGAPEQFF. The CDR3 nucleotides are TGTGCCACCAGAGGACGGGGGGCCCCGGAGCAGTTCTTC.

CDR3 region: CASRAGAGRTGELFF. The CDR3 DNA reads TGTGCCAGCAGGGCTGGGGCAGGGCGCACCGGGGAGCTGTTTTTT. This sequence joins TRBV2 and TRBJ2-2; TRBD1 is a possible D gene (5 bases). The germline V gene has CDR1 SNHLY and CDR2 FYNNEI. V was cut by 6 bases and J by 4 bases, with 15 bases left in between. CDR3 length: 15 amino acids.

This rearrangement joins TRBV20-1 to TRBJ1-1; D uncertain. CDR1 is DFQATT and CDR2 is SNEGSKA in the germline V gene (reference sequence). V lost 6 bases and J lost 9, with 8 bases in between. The CDR3 is made up of 9 amino acids. As DNA, the CDR3 is TGCAGTGCCCCTCTACAAGCTTTCTTT. This codes for CSAPLQAFF.

This chain joins TRBV5-1 and TRBJ1-2; no definite D call. The CDR3 spans 15 residues. Germline lookup yields CDR1 SGHRS and CDR2 YFSETQ. V lost 0 bases and J 5 bases, leaving 14 bases between the germline ends. The chain's CDR3 is CASSLGVIGVYGYTF. The DNA of the CDR3 is TGCGCCAGCAGCTTGGGAGTCATTGGTGTGTATGGCTACACCTTC.

This clone has just one count. The gene calls are TRBV6-5 and TRBJ1-6; D not resolved. Germline V gene data show CDR1 as MNHEY and CDR2 as SVGAGI. This CDR3 has 13 residues. Trimming took 10 bases from V and 7 from J, leaving 14 bases between them. The CDR3 spells CATTDGRNSPLHF. CDR3 sequence (DNA): TGTGCCACCACGGACGGGAGGAATTCACCCCTCCACTTT.

This chain joins TRBV3-1 (or the pseudogene TRBV3-2) and TRBJ1-1, with D possibly matching TRBD1 (6 bases). CDR1 and CDR2 (germline): LGHDT, YNNKEL (reference sequence). The CDR3 is 15 residues long. The germline V and J ends were trimmed by 0 bases and 4 bases, with 12 bases remaining between them. The chain's CDR3 is CASSQDRRGGTEAFF. The CDR3 nucleotides are TGTGCCAGCAGCCAAGATCGCAGGGGTGGCACTGAAGCTTTCTTT.

The chain recombines TRBV12-3 or TRBV12-4 with TRBJ1-5; D ambiguous. Trimming took 7 bases from V and 0 from J, leaving 7 bases between them. This CDR3 contains 13 residues. The CDR3: CASTRNSNQPQHF. In DNA form, the CDR3 reads TGTGCCAGCACCAGGAATAGCAATCAGCCCCAGCATTTT.

The genes are TRBV19 and TRBJ2-7; weak D call: TRBD2 (6 bases). The V end was cut by 3 bases, the J end by 5 bases, with 14 bases between. This CDR3 has 14 amino acids. CDR1 LNHDA and CDR2 SQIVND come from the germline V gene (reference sequence). This CDR3 is CASSMGGGNHEQYF. CDR3 in DNA: TGTGCCAGTAGTATGGGGGGAGGAAACCACGAGCAGTACTTC.

The chain employs TRBV5-4 and TRBJ2-2, with D maybe TRBD2 (5 bases). The germline CDR1 and CDR2 sequences are SGHNT and YYREEE (reference sequence). The CDR3 covers 13 residues. V lost 3 bases and J lost 4, with 7 bases in between. The CDR3 region is CASSSGSTGELFF. Written as DNA, the CDR3 is TGTGCCAGCAGCTCGGGGAGCACCGGGGAGCTGTTTTTT.

This clone was detected only a few times. The rearrangement joins TRBV5-6 to TRBJ2-6; D gene uncertain. V dropped 1 base and J dropped 0 bases, with 5 bases sitting between them. The CDR3 is 15 amino acids. CDR1 is SGHDT and CDR2 is YYEEEE in the germline V gene. The CDR3 loop is CASSLWLSGANVLTF. In DNA, the CDR3 is TGTGCCAGCAGCTTGTGGCTCTCTGGGGCCAACGTCCTGACTTTC.

The genes are TRBV6-4 and TRBJ1-5, with D possibly matching TRBD1 (5 bases). CDR1 MRHNA and CDR2 SNTAGT come from the germline V gene. Trimming left V 6 bases short and J 9 bases short, with 15 bases between. CDR3 size: 13 residues. Here the CDR3 DNA reads TGTGCCAGCAGCAAACAGGCTATATCGCCCCAGCATTTT. Protein product: CASSKQAISPQHF.

The DNA of the CDR3 is TGTGCCAGCAGTTCCCCGGGACAGGGGACCTACGAGCAGTACTTC. As protein: CASSSPGQGTYEQYF. The rearrangement uses TRBV6-5 and TRBJ2-7, with 10 bases lining up with TRBD1. CDR1 and CDR2 (germline): MNHEY, SVGAGI. V dropped 4 bases and J dropped 2; count of bases not matched to a gene: 5. This CDR3 comprises 15 residues.

This rearrangement joins TRBV2 to TRBJ2-5, with TRBD1 identical over 7 bases. V gave up 5 bases and J gave up 5 bases; unmatched junction bases: 8. Germline V gene lookup returns CDR1 SNHLY and CDR2 FYNNEI. This CDR3 has 14 residues. CDR3 DNA: TGTGCCAGCAGTTCACAGGGGCTGGGGGAGACCCAGTACTTC. Translated, it gives CASSSQGLGETQYF.

V and J are TRBV6-1 and TRBJ1-5; 12 bases map to TRBD1. The germline V gene encodes CDR1 MNHNS and CDR2 SASEGT. V was pared by 4 bases and J by 6 bases, with 10 bases of the junction left unmatched. This CDR3 is 17 amino acids long. CDR3 coding DNA: TGTGCCAGCAGTGCCTACCTGGGACAGGGGGCCGTTCAGCCCCAGCATTTT. Translating gives CASSAYLGQGAVQPQHF.

J is TRBJ1-6 and V is TRBV11-2; 10 bases are a match to TRBD1. The trim removed 5 bases at V and 10 bases at J, leaving 8 bases unmatched. Germline V gene data show CDR1 as SGHAT and CDR2 as FQNNGV. The CDR3 loop spans 15 amino acids. The CDR3 DNA sequence: TGTGCCAGCAGCGGGGACAGGGGTTTTGGCTCACCCCTCCACTTT. Translation gives CASSGDRGFGSPLHF.

This chain joins TRBV7-2 and TRBJ1-5; D not certain. V lost 4 bases, J lost 1 base, and 11 bases lay in between. The CDR3 loop spans 15 amino acids. Germline CDR1 reads SGHTA; CDR2 reads FQGNSA. For the CDR3, the DNA is TGTGCCAGCAGCTCGGGAGTCGGAAGCAATCAGCCCCAGCATTTT. Translating it yields CASSSGVGSNQPQHF.

The chain carries TRBV11-1 and TRBJ2-5; D possibly corresponds to TRBD1 (6 bases). Trimming took 8 bases from V and 4 from J, leaving 20 bases between them. The CDR3 covers 15 residues. CDR1 is SGHAT and CDR2 is FQDESV in the germline V gene (reference sequence). The CDR3: CASSLMAGESETQYF. CDR3 sequence (DNA): TGTGCCAGCTCGTTAATGGCAGGGGAATCAGAGACCCAGTACTTC.

This chain connects TRBV14 to TRBJ2-7; TRBD2 matches 10 bases. This CDR3 is 17 amino acids long. Germline V gene lookup returns CDR1 SGHDN and CDR2 FVKESK. The V gene end was trimmed by 0 bases and the J gene end by 6 bases; junction bases not matched to a gene: 11. The CDR3 reads CASSQDVVAGGPGEQYF. The CDR3, as DNA: TGTGCCAGCAGCCAAGATGTGGTAGCGGGGGGCCCGGGCGAGCAGTACTTC.